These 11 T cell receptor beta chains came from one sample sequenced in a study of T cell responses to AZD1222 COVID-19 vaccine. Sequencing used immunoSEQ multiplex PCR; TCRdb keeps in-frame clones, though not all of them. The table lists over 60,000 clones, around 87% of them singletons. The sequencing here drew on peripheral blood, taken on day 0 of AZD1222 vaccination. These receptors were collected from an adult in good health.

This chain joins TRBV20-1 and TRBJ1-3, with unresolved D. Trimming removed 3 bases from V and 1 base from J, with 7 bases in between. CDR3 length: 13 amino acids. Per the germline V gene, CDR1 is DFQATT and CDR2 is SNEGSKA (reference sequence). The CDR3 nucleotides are TGCAGTGCTAGTCTAGTGTCTGGAAACACCATATATTTT. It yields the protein CSASLVSGNTIYF.

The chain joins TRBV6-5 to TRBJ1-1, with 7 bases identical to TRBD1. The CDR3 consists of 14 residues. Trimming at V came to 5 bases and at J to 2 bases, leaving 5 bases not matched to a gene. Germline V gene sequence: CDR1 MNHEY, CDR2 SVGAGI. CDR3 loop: CASSMTGTNTEAFF. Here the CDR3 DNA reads TGTGCCAGCAGTATGACAGGGACTAACACTGAAGCTTTCTTT.

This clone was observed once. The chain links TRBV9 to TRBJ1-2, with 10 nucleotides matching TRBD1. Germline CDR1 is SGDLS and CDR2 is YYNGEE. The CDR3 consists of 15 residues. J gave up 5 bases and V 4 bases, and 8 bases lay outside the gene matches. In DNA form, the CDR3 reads TGTGCCAGCAGCCCGAGGACAGGGGGGGATTATGGCTACACCTTC. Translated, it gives CASSPRTGGDYGYTF.

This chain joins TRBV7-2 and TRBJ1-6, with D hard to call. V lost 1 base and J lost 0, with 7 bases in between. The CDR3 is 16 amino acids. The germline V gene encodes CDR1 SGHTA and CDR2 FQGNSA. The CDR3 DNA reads TGTGCCAGCAGCTTAGAAGGGAGCTCCTATAATTCACCCCTCCACTTT. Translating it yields CASSLEGSSYNSPLHF.

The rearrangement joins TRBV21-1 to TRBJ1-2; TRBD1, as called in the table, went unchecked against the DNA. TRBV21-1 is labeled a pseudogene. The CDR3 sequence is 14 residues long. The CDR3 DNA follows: TGTGCCAGCAGGTTGGGACAGATACACTATGGCTACACCTTC. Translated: CASRLGQIHYGYTF.

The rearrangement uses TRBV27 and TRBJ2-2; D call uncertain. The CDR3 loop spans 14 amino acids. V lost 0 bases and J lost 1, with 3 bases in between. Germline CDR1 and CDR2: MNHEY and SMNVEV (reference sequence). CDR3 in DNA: TGTGCCAGCAGTTTATCCTGGAACACCGGGGAGCTGTTTTTT. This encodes CASSLSWNTGELFF.

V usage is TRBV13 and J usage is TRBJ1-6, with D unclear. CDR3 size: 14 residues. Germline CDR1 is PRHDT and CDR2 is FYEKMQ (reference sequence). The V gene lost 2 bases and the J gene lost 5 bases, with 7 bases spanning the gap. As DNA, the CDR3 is TGTGCCAGCAGCTTACCAGTTGATAATTCACCCCTCCACTTT. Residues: CASSLPVDNSPLHF.

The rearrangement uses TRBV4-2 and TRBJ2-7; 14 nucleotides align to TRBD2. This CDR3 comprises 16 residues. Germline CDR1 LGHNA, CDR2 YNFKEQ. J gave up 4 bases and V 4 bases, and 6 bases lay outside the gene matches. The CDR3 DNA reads TGTGCCAGCAGCCCGACTAGCGGGGGGGCCTTATACGAGCAGTACTTC. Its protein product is CASSPTSGGALYEQYF.

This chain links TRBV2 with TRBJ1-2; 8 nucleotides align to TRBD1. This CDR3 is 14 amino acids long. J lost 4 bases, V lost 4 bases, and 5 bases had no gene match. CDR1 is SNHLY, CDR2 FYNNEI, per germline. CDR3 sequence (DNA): TGTGCCAGCAGTGGGACAGGGCGTGCCTATGGCTACACCTTC. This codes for CASSGTGRAYGYTF.

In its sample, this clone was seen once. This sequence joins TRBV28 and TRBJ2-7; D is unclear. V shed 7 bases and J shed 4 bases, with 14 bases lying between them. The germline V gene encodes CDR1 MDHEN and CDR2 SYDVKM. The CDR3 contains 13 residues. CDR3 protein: CASIHRGRYEQYF. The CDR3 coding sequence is TGTGCCAGCATTCACAGAGGAAGGTACGAGCAGTACTTC.

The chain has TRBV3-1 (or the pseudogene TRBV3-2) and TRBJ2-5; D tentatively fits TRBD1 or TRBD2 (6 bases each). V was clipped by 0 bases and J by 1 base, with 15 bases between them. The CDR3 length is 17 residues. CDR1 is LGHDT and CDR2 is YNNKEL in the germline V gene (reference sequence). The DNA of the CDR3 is TGTGCCAGCAGCCAAGATCAGGGGCGGGGAACCCAAGAGACCCAGTACTTC. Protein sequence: CASSQDQGRGTQETQYF.